This TCR beta chain was identified in a study of lymphopenia after photon versus proton radiotherapy. General study findings and limits: Relative stability marked proton patients; photon patients lost diversity and naive cells.

The table came from immunoSEQ multiplex PCR; TCRdb's copy has only in-frame clones and leaves some out. The sample includes 20,000 to 25,000 clones, roughly 90% seen only once; the top ten take around 10%. A note on this clone: Its target is not known.

This CDR3 contains 15 residues. The trim removed 4 bases at V and 3 bases at J, leaving 7 bases unmatched. Germline values: CDR1 SGDLS, CDR2 YYNGEE. This material consisted of peripheral blood, taken from a patient treated with proton-based radiotherapy. The V and J genes are TRBV9 and TRBJ2-3; 8 nucleotides align to TRBD2. This TCR was recovered from a man older than 75 with esophageal cancer. The CDR3 reads CASSYWREATDTQYF. CDR3 nucleotide sequence: TGTGCCAGCAGCTACTGGCGGGAGGCGACAGATACGCAGTATTTT.